Sequencing of this TCR beta chain was carried out in a study of T cell repertoires in cytomegalovirus infection. Whole-study context: Recently identified HLA-C-restricted CMV epitopes and well-studied HLA-B-restricted CMV epitopes were used by the study. Study observations and caveats: In two of eight donors, the top clonotype was HLA-C-restricted CMV-specific.

Trimming removed 6 bases from V and 1 base from J, with 9 bases in between. There are 13 residues in the CDR3. The germline V gene has CDR1 SGHTA and CDR2 FQGTGA. This clonotype showed up just a few times. Its antigen is not known. MiXCR, run by TCRdb on the reads, gives a single entry per CDR3 protein. The data hold a few hundred thousand distinct CDR3 sequences, with around a third observed a single time. This clonotype originated in a human donor in good health (CMV status not recorded). Some clones in this sample may be carry-over from other donors' samples. The chain combines TRBV7-3 with TRBJ1-2; D gene unclear. The sample was cultured PBMCs, taken from culture after CMV antigen stimulation. The CDR3 loop reads CASSSFLNYGYTF. DNA of the CDR3: TGTGCCAGCAGTTCTTTCCTTAACTATGGCTACACCTTC.